This passage covers 30 T cell receptor beta chains from one sample sequenced in a study of CD8+ T cells in alopecia areata. The authors extracted RNA and reverse transcribed it into cDNA as the sequencing template. TCRdb keeps only in-frame clones here, not all; method: immunoSEQ multiplex PCR. Of roughly 120,000 clones listed, roughly two fifths are singletons. The sample consisted of CD4+ T cells sorted from blood. The receptors originated from a human donor with alopecia areata.

The sample holds a few counts of this clone. The chain links TRBV7-2 to TRBJ1-2; 12 bases fit TRBD1. The CDR3 runs 17 residues. The J segment lost 8 bases and the V segment lost 4 bases, leaving 14 bases of the junction unmatched. Looked up from germline, CDR1 is SGHTA and CDR2 is FQGNSA. The CDR3 region has the DNA TGTGCCAGCAGCTCATACCTTGGGACAGGGGGCGCAGAAGGCTACACCTTC. Translation: CASSSYLGTGGAEGYTF.

The sample holds a few counts of this clone. The chain links TRBV7-2 to TRBJ2-1; TRBD2 matches 8 bases. The V gene end was trimmed by 5 bases and the J gene end by 5 bases; junction bases not matched to a gene: 8. From germline, CDR1 is SGHTA and CDR2 FQGNSA. This CDR3 spans 15 amino acids. Written as DNA, the CDR3 is TGTGCCAGCAGCCCAGACAGCGGGAGCAACAATGAGCAGTTCTTC. This gives the protein CASSPDSGSNNEQFF.

The rearrangement links TRBV4-2 to TRBJ2-1; maybe TRBD1 (6 bases). This CDR3 spans 13 amino acids. The germline V and J ends were trimmed by 0 bases and 12 bases, with 12 bases remaining between them. Germline lookup yields CDR1 LGHNA and CDR2 YNFKEQ. The CDR3 DNA sequence: TGTGCCAGCAGCCAAGAGGGCAGGGGACCGCAGTTCTTC. Translation gives CASSQEGRGPQFF.

The gene calls are TRBV2 and TRBJ2-1; D is perhaps TRBD1 (6 bases). V dropped 7 bases and J dropped 4 bases, with 11 bases sitting between them. Germline values: CDR1 SNHLY, CDR2 FYNNEI. This CDR3 spans 13 amino acids. CDR3 DNA: TGTGCCAGCAATGGACAGCAATACAATGAGCAGTTCTTC. Its translation: CASNGQQYNEQFF.

This clone appeared a few times. The chain uses TRBV29-1 and TRBJ2-1, with unresolved D. V lost 5 bases and J 10 bases, leaving 12 bases between the germline ends. CDR1 is SQVTM and CDR2 is ANQGSEA in the germline V gene. The CDR3 spans 11 residues. The DNA for the CDR3 is TGCAGCGTTACCACTTTGGGAGAGCAGTTCTTC. Residues: CSVTTLGEQFF.

The chain recombines TRBV4-3 with TRBJ1-5; TRBD1 is a possible D gene (6 bases). V dropped 0 bases and J dropped 4 bases, with 10 bases sitting between them. The CDR3 has 15 amino acids. Per germline, CDR1 LGHNA and CDR2 YSLEER. The CDR3 DNA sequence: TGCGCCAGCAGCCAAGATCTAGGGGGGAATCAGCCCCAGCATTTT. Translated: CASSQDLGGNQPQHF.

The rearrangement joins TRBV29-1 to TRBJ2-7, with D perhaps matching TRBD2 (6 bases). The CDR3 is 11 residues long. In germline, CDR1 is SQVTM, CDR2 ANQGSEA. V lost 6 bases, J lost 7 bases, and 13 bases lay in between. This CDR3 reads CSVGTRGEQYF. DNA for the CDR3: TGCAGCGTGGGCACTCGGGGGGAGCAGTACTTC.

This clone was seen just once. The chain recombines TRBV7-6 with TRBJ1-1, with no clear D. Trimming left V 2 bases short and J 4 bases short, with 8 bases between. Germline-derived CDR1 and CDR2 are SGHVS and FNYEAQ. This CDR3 has 13 amino acids. CDR3 loop: CASSLMGITEAFF. The CDR3 DNA sequence: TGTGCCAGCAGCTTAATGGGGATCACTGAAGCTTTCTTT.

This clone was counted only a few times. The chain uses TRBV6-8 and TRBJ2-7, with D maybe TRBD1 (6 bases). Per germline, CDR1 MNHGY and CDR2 SAAAGT. CDR3 length equals 15 residues. V was clipped by 2 bases and J by 5 bases, with 16 bases between them. CDR3 amino acids: CASSYRRTQGHEQYF. The CDR3 DNA sequence: TGTGCCAGCAGTTACAGACGGACCCAGGGGCACGAGCAGTACTTC.

A few counts support this clone. The chain joins TRBV5-1 to TRBJ2-3; D not certain. Trimming left V 6 bases short and J 3 bases short, with 5 bases between. The CDR3 runs 11 residues. Looked up from germline, CDR1 is SGHRS and CDR2 is YFSETQ. CDR3 DNA: TGCGCCAGCACCCTTACAGATACGCAGTATTTT. Translation: CASTLTDTQYF.

This clone turned up a few times. The chain combines TRBV2 with TRBJ1-3, with unresolved D. CDR3 length: 14 amino acids. V gave up 9 bases and J gave up 4 bases, with 16 bases separating them. Looked up from germline, CDR1 is SNHLY and CDR2 is FYNNEI. The CDR3 loop reads CASKGSTGGNTIYF. The CDR3 DNA is TGTGCCAGTAAGGGAAGCACCGGCGGAAACACCATATATTTT.

The chain carries TRBV20-1 and TRBJ2-5; D ambiguous. Germline CDR1 is DFQATT and CDR2 is SNEGSKA (reference sequence). V was pared by 7 bases and J by 5 bases, with 2 bases between. The CDR3 length is 8 residues. In DNA, the CDR3 is TGCAGTGGGGAGACCCAGTACTTC. Translated, it gives CSGETQYF.

The chain has TRBV18 and TRBJ2-5, with a possible D match to TRBD1 (6 bases). The V end lost 3 bases, the J end lost 2 bases, and 19 bases lay between the germline ends. This CDR3 spans 17 amino acids. Germline CDR1 is KGHSH and CDR2 is LQKENI. CDR3 nucleotide sequence: TGTGCCAGCTCACCCGCTGACCTTTCGGGGACACAAGAGACCCAGTACTTC. Translating it yields CASSPADLSGTQETQYF.

This clone was seen a single time. The CDR3 DNA sequence: TGTGCCAGCAGCTTAGTGCTAGCGCAGGACACCGGGGAGCTGTTTTTT. Protein sequence: CASSLVLAQDTGELFF. The J gene is TRBJ2-2, the V gene TRBV11-3, with D maybe TRBD2 (6 bases). Looked up from germline, CDR1 is SGHNT and CDR2 is YENEEA. Trimming removed 1 base at V and 3 bases at J, with 12 bases between. The length of the CDR3 is 16 residues.

V usage is TRBV2 and J usage is TRBJ1-4; no firm D call. Germline loops: CDR1 SNHLY, CDR2 FYNNEI. The CDR3 is 12 residues long. Trimming stripped 8 bases from V and 8 bases from J, with 12 bases between. CDR3 bases: TGTGCCAGCGGTGGCGACATAGAAAAACTGTTTTTT. Translating gives CASGGDIEKLFF.

Points on this clone: This specimen includes other DNA sequences encoding the same CDR3. The rearrangement joins TRBV9 to TRBJ2-3; a possible D gene is TRBD2 (5 bases). Trimming stripped 4 bases from V and 0 bases from J, with 9 bases between. The germline CDR1 and CDR2 sequences are SGDLS and YYNGEE. CDR3 size: 14 residues. This chain's CDR3 is CASSPRGSTDTQYF. CDR3 nucleotide sequence: TGTGCCAGCAGCCCGCGCGGGAGCACAGATACGCAGTATTTT.

This sequence joins TRBV9 and TRBJ2-7; D might be TRBD1 or TRBD2, each matching 5 bases. Trimming took 0 bases from V and 3 from J, leaving 22 bases between them. This CDR3 has 18 amino acids. Per the germline V gene, CDR1 is SGDLS and CDR2 is YYNGEE. CDR3 loop: CASSVGQPSGEVDYEQYF. DNA of the CDR3: TGTGCCAGCAGCGTAGGACAGCCCAGCGGTGAAGTAGACTACGAGCAGTACTTC.

The chain recombines TRBV7-9 with TRBJ2-7; D uncertain. Germline-derived CDR1 and CDR2 are SEHNR and FQNEAQ (reference sequence). The V end was cut by 1 base, the J end by 2 bases, with 9 bases between. The CDR3 length is 14 residues. DNA of the CDR3: TGTGCCAGCAGCTTAGGAGGTAACCCCTACGAGCAGTACTTC. This encodes CASSLGGNPYEQYF. The full variable domain, rest sourced from reference TRBV7-9 and TRBJ2-7, is DTGVSQNPRHKITKRGQNVTFRCDPISEHNRLYWYRQTLGQGPEFLTYFQNEAQLEKSRLLSDRFSAERPKGSFSTLEIQRTEQGDSAMYLCASSLGGNPYEQYFGPGTRLTVT.

The V and J genes are TRBV7-9 and TRBJ1-2; 10 bases line up with TRBD1. CDR3 length: 13 amino acids. Trimming at V came to 5 bases and at J to 4 bases, leaving 1 base not matched to a gene. Germline V lookup: CDR1 SEHNR, CDR2 FQNEAQ (reference sequence). The CDR3: CASSRDRGYGYTF. The CDR3, as DNA: TGTGCCAGCAGCCGGGACAGGGGCTATGGCTACACCTTC.

The table lists this clone with a few counts. The chain uses TRBV7-3 and TRBJ2-2; D call uncertain. Trimming stripped 6 bases from V and 2 bases from J, with 13 bases between. Germline loops: CDR1 SGHTA, CDR2 FQGTGA. The CDR3 has 15 amino acids. CDR3: CASRQQLTNTGELFF. For the CDR3, the DNA is TGTGCCAGCAGGCAACAGCTAACCAACACCGGGGAGCTGTTTTTT.

The chain links TRBV29-1 to TRBJ2-1, with 9 bases lining up with TRBD2. The V and J ends lost 4 bases and 7 bases, in that order; junction bases with no gene match: 11. The germline gives CDR1 SQVTM, CDR2 ANQGSEA. This CDR3 region has 15 residues. The CDR3 is CSVGDSGGFRNEQFF. DNA for the CDR3: TGCAGCGTTGGGGATAGCGGGGGTTTTAGGAATGAGCAGTTCTTC.

The V gene is TRBV4-1, the J gene TRBJ2-2; tentative D call: TRBD2 (6 bases). V dropped 3 bases and J dropped 1 base, with 12 bases sitting between them. CDR1 is MGHRA and CDR2 is YSYEKL in the germline V gene. CDR3 length: 16 amino acids. The chain's CDR3 is CASSHSRGLNTGELFF. The CDR3 region has the DNA TGCGCCAGCAGCCATTCTCGGGGACTGAACACCGGGGAGCTGTTTTTT.

This clone was detected many times. J is TRBJ2-1 and V is TRBV4-3; D not certain. This CDR3 comprises 14 residues. V lost 1 base and J 6 bases, leaving 10 bases between the germline ends. In germline, CDR1 is LGHNA, CDR2 YSLEER. CDR3 coding DNA: TGCGCCAGCAGCCAAGTTGAGCGTTCCAATGAGCAGTTCTTC. It codes for CASSQVERSNEQFF.

J is TRBJ1-4 and V is TRBV11-2, with D possibly TRBD1 on 5 matching bases. Germline assignment: CDR1 SGHAT and CDR2 FQNNGV. V dropped 3 bases and J dropped 16 bases, with 15 bases sitting between them. The CDR3 spans 12 residues. DNA of the CDR3: TGTGCCAGCAGCTTGAGCGGGGGAAAGGCGTTTTTT. Its translation: CASSLSGGKAFF.

The chain employs TRBV10-3 and TRBJ1-5; perhaps TRBD1 as D (5 bases). The germline gives CDR1 ENHRY, CDR2 SYGVKD. V gave up 7 bases and J gave up 1 base, with 8 bases separating them. The CDR3 is 13 amino acids. The CDR3 nucleotides read TGTGCCATCAAGGGGACCAGCAATCAGCCCCAGCATTTT. Translated: CAIKGTSNQPQHF.

CDR3 nucleotides: TGTGCCAGCACCAACCTGTACCAAGAGACCCAGTACTTC. Encoded protein: CASTNLYQETQYF. The genes are TRBV27 and TRBJ2-5; D unresolved. This CDR3 comprises 13 residues. Germline V gene sequence: CDR1 MNHEY, CDR2 SMNVEV (reference sequence). V gave up 7 bases and J gave up 0 bases, with 9 bases separating them.

Only a few counts were recorded for this clone. V and J are TRBV29-1 and TRBJ2-3, with 9 bases aligning to TRBD2. This CDR3 has 17 residues. V was pared by 4 bases and J by 0 bases, with 11 bases of the junction left unmatched. In germline, CDR1 is SQVTM, CDR2 ANQGSEA. The CDR3: CSVVRLAGPSSTDTQYF. The CDR3 bases are TGCAGCGTTGTGCGGCTAGCGGGACCCTCTAGCACAGATACGCAGTATTTT.

This chain uses TRBV29-1 with TRBJ1-5; maybe TRBD1 (6 bases). CDR1 is SQVTM and CDR2 is ANQGSEA in the germline V gene. The CDR3 length is 13 residues. Trimming pared 3 bases from V and 7 bases from J, leaving 13 bases between. CDR3 sequence: CSVDRGGGQPQHF. The CDR3 DNA follows: TGCAGCGTTGACAGGGGAGGGGGACAGCCCCAGCATTTT.

The chain is built from TRBV29-1 and TRBJ1-1; D not certain. The germline V gene encodes CDR1 SQVTM and CDR2 ANQGSEA. V shed 2 bases and J shed 5 bases, with 6 bases lying between them. The CDR3 has 11 residues. The CDR3 protein is CSVEKRTEAFF. CDR3 coding DNA: TGCAGCGTTGAAAAGCGTACTGAAGCTTTCTTT.

The rearrangement uses TRBV4-2 and TRBJ1-1, with TRBD1 matching 11 bases. Germline CDR1 is LGHNA and CDR2 is YNFKEQ. The CDR3 has 15 residues. The J segment lost 4 bases and the V segment lost 4 bases, leaving 5 bases of the junction unmatched. The CDR3 nucleotides read TGTGCCAGCAGCCCGCGTGGGACAGGGGGCACTGAAGCTTTCTTT. Translated: CASSPRGTGGTEAFF.